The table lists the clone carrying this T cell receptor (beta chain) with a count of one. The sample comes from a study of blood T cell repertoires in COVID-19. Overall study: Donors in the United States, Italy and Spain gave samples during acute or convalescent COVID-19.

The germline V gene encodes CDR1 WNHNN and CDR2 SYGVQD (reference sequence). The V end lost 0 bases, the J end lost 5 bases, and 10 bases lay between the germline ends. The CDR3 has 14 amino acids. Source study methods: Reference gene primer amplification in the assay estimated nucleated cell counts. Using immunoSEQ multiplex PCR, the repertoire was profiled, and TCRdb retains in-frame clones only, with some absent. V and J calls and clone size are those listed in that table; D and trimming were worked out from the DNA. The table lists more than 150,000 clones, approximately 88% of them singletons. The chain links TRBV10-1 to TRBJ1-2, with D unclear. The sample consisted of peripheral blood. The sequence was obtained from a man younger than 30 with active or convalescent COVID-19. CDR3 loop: CASSESGRAYGYTF. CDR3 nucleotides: TGCGCCAGCAGTGAGTCGGGGAGGGCATATGGCTACACCTTC.